This T cell receptor (beta chain) was identified during a study of blood T cell repertoires in COVID-19. Libraries were prepared by immunoSEQ multiplex PCR; TCRdb keeps only in-frame clonotypes and omits some of them. The sample has over 250,000 clones; about nine tenths are singletons. The length of the CDR3 is 13 residues. Trimming removed 2 bases at V and 1 base at J, with 5 bases between. Germline V gene lookup returns CDR1 SNHLY and CDR2 FYNNEI. The receptor's source is a man aged 50-60 years with acute or convalescent COVID-19. The sequenced sample consisted of peripheral blood. The chain uses TRBV2 and TRBJ1-1, with D unresolved. The CDR3 protein is CASSETENTEAFF. CDR3 DNA: TGTGCCAGCAGTGAAACAGAGAACACTGAAGCTTTCTTT.